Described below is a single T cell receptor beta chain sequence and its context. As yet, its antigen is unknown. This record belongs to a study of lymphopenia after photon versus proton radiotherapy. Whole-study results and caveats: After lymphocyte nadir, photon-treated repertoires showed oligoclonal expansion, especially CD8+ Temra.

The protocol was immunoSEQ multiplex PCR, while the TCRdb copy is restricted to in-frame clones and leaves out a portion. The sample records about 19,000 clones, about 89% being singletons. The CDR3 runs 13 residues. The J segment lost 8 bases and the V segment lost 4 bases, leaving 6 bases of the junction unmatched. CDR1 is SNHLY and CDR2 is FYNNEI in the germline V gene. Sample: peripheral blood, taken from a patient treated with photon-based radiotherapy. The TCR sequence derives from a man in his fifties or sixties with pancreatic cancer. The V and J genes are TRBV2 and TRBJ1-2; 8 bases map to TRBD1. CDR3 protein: CASSGTGIGGYTF. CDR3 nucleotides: TGTGCCAGCAGTGGGACAGGGATTGGGGGCTACACCTTC.